The 24 T cell receptor beta chains below come from one sample, sequenced in a study of memory CD4+ T cells and cytomegalovirus serostatus. Single viable CD3+CD4+CD8-CD45RO+ cells were sorted as the memory CD4+ T cells. Here immunoSEQ multiplex PCR was the method, and the copy in TCRdb shows in-frame clones only, minus some. The data contain under 50,000 clones, around 82% of them singletons. The sequencing sample was made of memory CD4+ T cells from blood. The receptors were sampled from an adult in good health and CMV-seronegative.

The rearrangement uses TRBV27 and TRBJ2-7; TRBD1 is a possible D gene (6 bases). Germline V gene sequence: CDR1 MNHEY, CDR2 SMNVEV (reference sequence). Deletions cut 2 bases from V and 4 bases from J, with 15 bases between. The CDR3 contains 15 residues. In DNA form, the CDR3 reads TGTGCCAGCAGTTTAATCTCCCAGGGGTCATACGAGCAGTACTTC. It yields the protein CASSLISQGSYEQYF.

The chain carries TRBV28 and TRBJ2-1, with D tentatively TRBD1 or TRBD2 (5 bases each). Trimming removed 3 bases from V and 4 bases from J, with 13 bases in between. This CDR3 has 15 amino acids. Germline V gene sequence: CDR1 MDHEN, CDR2 SYDVKM. CDR3 amino acids: CASSLRDGGYNEQFF. DNA for the CDR3: TGTGCCAGCAGTTTGAGGGACGGTGGTTACAATGAGCAGTTCTTC.

By sample share, this clone is medium-sized. This sample also contains other DNA sequences that code for the same CDR3. This rearrangement joins TRBV19 to TRBJ2-6, with D uncertain. CDR3 length: 12 amino acids. The germline gives CDR1 LNHDA, CDR2 SQIVND (reference sequence). Trimming took 5 bases from V and 4 from J, leaving 3 bases between them. The CDR3 DNA sequence: TGTGCCAGTAGTGCCGGGGCCAACGTCCTGACTTTC. This codes for CASSAGANVLTF.

The rearrangement joins TRBV30 to TRBJ1-5; the D is unclear. V lost 8 bases, J lost 0 bases, and 17 bases lay in between. This CDR3 contains 15 residues. In germline, CDR1 is GTSNPN, CDR2 SVGIG (reference sequence). The CDR3: CALGAKRNSNQPQHF. The CDR3 DNA follows: TGTGCCCTTGGAGCCAAGAGGAATAGCAATCAGCCCCAGCATTTT.

This chain joins TRBV7-9 and TRBJ1-4, with 9 bases that match TRBD1. Trimming cost V 9 bases and J 4 bases; bases outside gene matches: 3. There are 13 residues in the CDR3. The germline CDR1 and CDR2 sequences are SEHNR and FQNEAQ (reference sequence). CDR3 sequence reads: CASRTGVNEKLFF. The CDR3 DNA follows: TGTGCCAGTAGGACAGGGGTTAATGAAAAACTGTTTTTT.

This rearrangement joins TRBV5-1 to TRBJ1-1; unclear D gene. There are 12 residues in the CDR3. Per germline, CDR1 SGHRS and CDR2 YFSETQ. Between the trimmed V and J ends, which lost 4 bases and 8 bases, there was a span of 12 bases. The CDR3, as DNA: TGCGCCAGCAGCATGGACTCATACGAAGCTTTCTTT. Its protein product is CASSMDSYEAFF. Complete variable domain (other parts from reference TRBV5-1 and TRBJ1-1): KAGVTQTPRYLIKTRGQQVTLSCSPISGHRSVSWYQQTPGQGLQFLFEYFSETQRNKGNFPGRFSGRQFSNSRSEMNVSTLELGDSALYLCASSMDSYEAFFGQGTRLTVV.

The V call is TRBV6-5, the J call TRBJ2-1; D ambiguous. The CDR3 is made up of 14 amino acids. Trimming removed 6 bases from V and 2 bases from J, with 11 bases in between. CDR1 is MNHEY and CDR2 is SVGAGI in the germline V gene. The CDR3 protein is CASSSEGPYNEQFF. The CDR3 DNA is TGTGCCAGCAGCTCAGAAGGCCCCTACAATGAGCAGTTCTTC.

This clone occurred a few times. The chain couples TRBV19 to TRBJ2-2, with 10 bases identical to TRBD1. CDR1 is LNHDA, CDR2 SQIVND, per germline (reference sequence). The CDR3 totals 18 residues. The ends lost 5 bases at V and 4 bases at J; junction bases unmatched: 13. The CDR3 sequence: CASSRRTGGNGITGELFF. In nucleotides, the CDR3 is TGTGCCAGTAGTCGACGGACAGGGGGTAATGGTATCACCGGGGAGCTGTTTTTT. The whole variable domain, filled in from reference TRBV19 and TRBJ2-2, reads DGGITQSPKYLFRKEGQNVTLSCEQNLNHDAMYWYRQDPGQGLRLIYYSQIVNDFQKGDIAEGYSVSREKKESFPLTVTSAQKNPTAFYLCASSRRTGGNGITGELFFGEGSRLTVL.

The gene calls are TRBV4-2 and TRBJ2-2; D perhaps matches TRBD2 (6 bases). V was trimmed by 3 bases and J by 6 bases, leaving 14 bases between them. CDR1 is LGHNA, CDR2 YNFKEQ, per germline. The CDR3 extends over 15 amino acids. The chain's CDR3 is CASSQAQSGAGELFF. Written as DNA, the CDR3 is TGTGCCAGCAGCCAGGCACAGTCGGGAGCCGGGGAGCTGTTTTTT.

The genes are TRBV30 and TRBJ2-1, with 10 positions matching TRBD1. V lost 4 bases to trimming and J lost 4 bases; unmatched junction nucleotides: 4. This CDR3 region has 14 residues. Germline V gene sequence: CDR1 GTSNPN, CDR2 SVGIG (reference sequence). CDR3 sequence (DNA): TGTGCCTGGAACCGGGACAGGGGATACAATGAGCAGTTCTTC. Its translation is CAWNRDRGYNEQFF.

This clone was detected only once. This sequence joins TRBV6-5 and TRBJ1-4; maybe TRBD1 (5 bases). The germline V gene has CDR1 MNHEY and CDR2 SVGAGI. The CDR3 spans 14 residues. Trimming left V 2 bases short and J 2 bases short, with 6 bases between. Here the CDR3 reads CASSYRGTNEKLFF. DNA of the CDR3: TGTGCCAGCAGTTACAGGGGCACTAATGAAAAACTGTTTTTT.

This chain uses TRBV13 with TRBJ2-7; D is uncertain. The CDR3 sequence is 13 residues long. Trimming stripped 2 bases from V and 2 bases from J, with 7 bases between. Germline CDR1 is PRHDT and CDR2 is FYEKMQ (reference sequence). CDR3 bases: TGTGCCAGCAGCTTAAACCTTGCCTACGAGCAGTACTTC. This encodes CASSLNLAYEQYF.

The CDR3 loop is CASSLGAGGEYGYTF. In DNA, the CDR3 is TGTGCCAGCAGCTTAGGTGCAGGAGGGGAGTATGGCTACACCTTC. The chain couples TRBV11-2 to TRBJ1-2; D perhaps matches TRBD1 (5 bases). Trimming removed 1 base from V and 5 bases from J, with 14 bases in between. This CDR3 region has 15 residues. CDR1 is SGHAT and CDR2 is FQNNGV in the germline V gene.

The V and J genes are TRBV5-1 and TRBJ1-6; 8 nucleotides align to TRBD1. Trimming took 2 bases from V and 7 from J; bases not matched to a gene: 2. The CDR3 runs 14 residues. Germline loops: CDR1 SGHRS, CDR2 YFSETQ. The CDR3 loop reads CASSLRTGNSPLHF. The CDR3 DNA is TGCGCCAGCAGCTTACGGACAGGGAATTCACCCCTCCACTTT.

This sequence joins TRBV4-3 and TRBJ2-7, with 9 bases fitting TRBD1. V was pared by 5 bases and J by 7 bases, with 6 bases of the junction left unmatched. This CDR3 is built from 13 residues. Germline V gene data show CDR1 as LGHNA and CDR2 as YSLEER. DNA of the CDR3: TGCGCCAGCAGCTCGGACAGGGGAGGAGAGCAGTACTTC. Translation gives CASSSDRGGEQYF.

The chain uses TRBV5-4 and TRBJ2-2; D gene ambiguous. Trimming removed 1 base at V and 7 bases at J, with 5 bases between. The germline V gene has CDR1 SGHNT and CDR2 YYREEE (reference sequence). This CDR3 is 12 amino acids long. CDR3 sequence: CASSLKFGELFF. The CDR3, as DNA: TGTGCCAGCAGCTTGAAGTTCGGGGAGCTGTTTTTT.

The chain combines TRBV28 with TRBJ1-4; 8 bases agree with TRBD1. V lost 1 base to trimming and J lost 6 bases; unmatched junction nucleotides: 10. From germline, CDR1 is MDHEN and CDR2 SYDVKM. The CDR3 has 17 residues. The CDR3, as DNA: TGTGCCAGCAGTTTATCCCAAGTGACAGGGGATCATGAAAAACTGTTTTTT. Protein product: CASSLSQVTGDHEKLFF.

The CDR3 protein is CASGFYEQYF. The CDR3 coding sequence is TGTGCCAGCGGATTCTACGAGCAGTACTTC. The chain joins TRBV28 to TRBJ2-7; D is unclear. From germline, CDR1 is MDHEN and CDR2 SYDVKM. V gave up 8 bases and J gave up 3 bases, with 5 bases separating them. The CDR3 runs 10 residues. The variable domain in full, completed from reference TRBV28 and TRBJ2-7, reads DVKVTQSSRYLVKRTGEKVFLECVQDMDHENMFWYRQDPGLGLRLIYFSYDVKMKEKGDIPEGYSVSREKKERFSLILESASTNQTSMYLCASGFYEQYFGPGTRLTVT.

The chain joins TRBV7-3 to TRBJ2-1; 10 bases fit TRBD2. This CDR3 comprises 15 residues. Germline assignment: CDR1 SGHTA and CDR2 FQGTGA. J lost 8 bases, V lost 1 base, and 5 bases had no gene match. This CDR3 is CASSLIAGGGDEQFF. As DNA, the CDR3 is TGTGCCAGCAGCTTAATAGCGGGGGGCGGGGATGAGCAGTTCTTC.

The gene calls are TRBV7-6 and TRBJ1-2; D uncertain. Trimming took off 1 base at V and 5 bases at J, with 11 bases between the two ends. The germline CDR1 and CDR2 sequences are SGHVS and FNYEAQ. The CDR3 has 14 amino acids. The CDR3 protein is CASSLGSGPYGYTF. In DNA form, the CDR3 reads TGTGCCAGCAGCTTAGGCAGTGGCCCTTATGGCTACACCTTC.

This clone was observed a handful of times. The J gene is TRBJ1-1, the V gene TRBV19; no firm D call. From germline, CDR1 is LNHDA and CDR2 SQIVND (reference sequence). This CDR3 spans 15 amino acids. With 5 bases removed from V and 1 base from J, the gap between germline ends came to 14 bases. CDR3 sequence reads: CASSGDWYTNTEAFF. The DNA for the CDR3 is TGTGCCAGTAGTGGTGATTGGTATACGAACACTGAAGCTTTCTTT.

The CDR3 loop is CASSFGLISGANVLTF. As DNA, the CDR3 is TGTGCCAGCAGTTTCGGACTCATCTCTGGGGCCAACGTCCTGACTTTC. The rearrangement joins TRBV28 to TRBJ2-6; D may be TRBD2 (5 bases). V lost 3 bases and J 0 bases, leaving 9 bases between the germline ends. Germline values: CDR1 MDHEN, CDR2 SYDVKM. The CDR3 runs to 16 residues.

The genes are TRBV7-2 and TRBJ1-1; D is undetermined. The CDR3 covers 13 residues. Germline V gene sequence: CDR1 SGHTA, CDR2 FQGNSA. V was trimmed by 1 base and J by 6 bases, leaving 9 bases between them. This CDR3 reads CASSLGQMAEAFF. The CDR3 DNA reads TGTGCCAGCAGCTTAGGGCAGATGGCTGAAGCTTTCTTT.

The CDR3 region has the DNA TGTGCCAGCAGGAGAGACCGGGCAGAACGCTATGGCTACACCTTC. Translated, it gives CASRRDRAERYGYTF. The chain joins TRBV28 to TRBJ1-2; D call uncertain. CDR1 and CDR2 from the germline V gene are MDHEN and SYDVKM. Between the trimmed V and J ends, which lost 6 bases and 4 bases, there was a span of 18 bases. This CDR3 has 15 amino acids.